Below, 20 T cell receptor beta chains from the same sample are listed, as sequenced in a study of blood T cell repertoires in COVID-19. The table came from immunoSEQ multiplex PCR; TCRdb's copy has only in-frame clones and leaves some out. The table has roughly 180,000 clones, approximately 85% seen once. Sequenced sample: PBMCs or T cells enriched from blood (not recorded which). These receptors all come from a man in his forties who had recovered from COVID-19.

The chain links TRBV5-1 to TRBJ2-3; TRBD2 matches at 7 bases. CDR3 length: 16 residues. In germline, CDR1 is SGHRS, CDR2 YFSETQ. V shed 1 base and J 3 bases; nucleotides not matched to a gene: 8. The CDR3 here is CASSLRAGDLTDTQYF. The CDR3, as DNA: TGCGCCAGCAGCTTGAGGGCGGGAGACCTTACAGATACGCAGTATTTT.

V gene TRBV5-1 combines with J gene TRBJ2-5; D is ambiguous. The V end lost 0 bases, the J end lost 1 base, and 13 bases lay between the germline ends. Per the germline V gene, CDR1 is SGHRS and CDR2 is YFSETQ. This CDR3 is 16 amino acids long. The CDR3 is CASSLGAEFLQETQYF. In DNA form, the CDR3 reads TGCGCCAGCAGCTTGGGTGCGGAATTCCTCCAAGAGACCCAGTACTTC.

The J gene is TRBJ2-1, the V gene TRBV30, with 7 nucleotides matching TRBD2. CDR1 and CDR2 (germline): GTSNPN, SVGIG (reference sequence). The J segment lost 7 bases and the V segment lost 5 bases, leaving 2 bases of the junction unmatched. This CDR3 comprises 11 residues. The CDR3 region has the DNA TGTGCCTGGGCGGGAGAGAATGAGCAGTTCTTC. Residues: CAWAGENEQFF.

CDR3 loop: CASSGGTGGGQPQHF. The CDR3 bases are TGTGCCAGCAGCGGTGGGACAGGGGGGGGACAGCCCCAGCATTTT. The chain is built from TRBV7-6 and TRBJ1-5, with 11 bases fitting TRBD1. Losses at the gene ends were 5 bases for V and 7 bases for J; bases not matched to a gene: 7. Germline assignment: CDR1 SGHVS and CDR2 FNYEAQ. This CDR3 is built from 15 residues.

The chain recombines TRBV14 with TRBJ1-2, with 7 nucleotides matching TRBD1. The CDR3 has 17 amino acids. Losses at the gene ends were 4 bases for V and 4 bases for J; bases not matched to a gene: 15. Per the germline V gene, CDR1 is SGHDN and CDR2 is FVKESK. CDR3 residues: CASSPTLGQNYVYGYTF. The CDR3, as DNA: TGTGCCAGCAGCCCAACACTGGGACAGAACTACGTCTATGGCTACACCTTC.

CDR3 nucleotides: TGTGCCAGCAGAGGACAGGAACCCTATGGCTACACCTTC. This translates into CASRGQEPYGYTF. The chain has TRBV6-5 and TRBJ1-2; the match to TRBD1 covers 7 bases. This CDR3 comprises 13 residues. Trimming took 6 bases from V and 4 from J; bases not matched to a gene: 5. Germline lookup yields CDR1 MNHEY and CDR2 SVGAGI.

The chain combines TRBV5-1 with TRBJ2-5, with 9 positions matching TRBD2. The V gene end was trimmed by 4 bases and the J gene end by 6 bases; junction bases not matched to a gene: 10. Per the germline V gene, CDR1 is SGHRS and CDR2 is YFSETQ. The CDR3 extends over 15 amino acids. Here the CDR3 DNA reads TGCGCCAGCAGCCCCTTAGCGGGAGAGGGACAGACCCAGTACTTC. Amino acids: CASSPLAGEGQTQYF.

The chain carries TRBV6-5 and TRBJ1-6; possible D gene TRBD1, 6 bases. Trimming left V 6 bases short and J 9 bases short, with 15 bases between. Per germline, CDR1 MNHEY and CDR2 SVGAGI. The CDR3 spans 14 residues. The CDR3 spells CASRRTEESSPLHF. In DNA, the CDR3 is TGTGCCAGCAGGAGGACAGAGGAGAGTTCACCCCTCCACTTT.

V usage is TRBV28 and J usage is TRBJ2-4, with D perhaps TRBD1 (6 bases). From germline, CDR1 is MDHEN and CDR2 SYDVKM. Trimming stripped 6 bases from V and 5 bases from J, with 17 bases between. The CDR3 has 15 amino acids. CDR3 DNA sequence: TGTGCCAGCAGGCCGGCAAACAGGGCAGAAAACATTCAGTACTTC. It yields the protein CASRPANRAENIQYF.

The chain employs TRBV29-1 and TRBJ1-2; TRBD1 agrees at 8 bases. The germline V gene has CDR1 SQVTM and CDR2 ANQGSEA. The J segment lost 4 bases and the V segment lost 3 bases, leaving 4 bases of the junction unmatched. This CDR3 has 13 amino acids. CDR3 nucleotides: TGCAGCGTTGATACTACAGGGGGCTATGGCTACACCTTC. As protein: CSVDTTGGYGYTF.

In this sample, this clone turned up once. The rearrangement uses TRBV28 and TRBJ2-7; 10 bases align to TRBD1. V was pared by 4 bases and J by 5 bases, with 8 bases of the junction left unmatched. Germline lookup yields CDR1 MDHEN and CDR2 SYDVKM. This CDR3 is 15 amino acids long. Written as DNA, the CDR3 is TGTGCCAGCAGTTCCCCGGGACAGGGGTGGCACGAGCAGTACTTC. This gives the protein CASSSPGQGWHEQYF.

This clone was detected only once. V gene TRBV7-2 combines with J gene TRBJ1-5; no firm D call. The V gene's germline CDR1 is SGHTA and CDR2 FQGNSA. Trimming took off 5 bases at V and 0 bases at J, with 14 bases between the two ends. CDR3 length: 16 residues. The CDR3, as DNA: TGTGCCAGCAGCCCCGGAGCTGGTTATAGCAATCAGCCCCAGCATTTT. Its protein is CASSPGAGYSNQPQHF.

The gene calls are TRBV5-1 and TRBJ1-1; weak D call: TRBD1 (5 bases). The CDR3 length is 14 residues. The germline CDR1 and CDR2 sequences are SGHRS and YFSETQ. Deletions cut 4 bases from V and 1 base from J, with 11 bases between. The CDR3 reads CASSLQTENTEAFF. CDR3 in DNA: TGCGCCAGCAGCCTTCAGACAGAGAACACTGAAGCTTTCTTT.

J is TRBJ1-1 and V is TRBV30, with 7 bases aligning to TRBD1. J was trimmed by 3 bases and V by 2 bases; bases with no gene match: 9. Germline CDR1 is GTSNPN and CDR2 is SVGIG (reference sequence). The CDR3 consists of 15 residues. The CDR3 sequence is CAWSKGGQRDTEAFF. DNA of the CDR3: TGTGCCTGGAGTAAGGGGGGACAGAGGGACACTGAAGCTTTCTTT.

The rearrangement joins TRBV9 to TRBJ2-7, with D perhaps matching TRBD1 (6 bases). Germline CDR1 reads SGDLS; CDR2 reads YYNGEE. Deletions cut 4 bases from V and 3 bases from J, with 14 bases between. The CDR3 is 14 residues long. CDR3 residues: CASSPSGQLYEQYF. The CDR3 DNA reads TGTGCCAGCAGCCCCAGTGGACAGCTCTACGAGCAGTACTTC.

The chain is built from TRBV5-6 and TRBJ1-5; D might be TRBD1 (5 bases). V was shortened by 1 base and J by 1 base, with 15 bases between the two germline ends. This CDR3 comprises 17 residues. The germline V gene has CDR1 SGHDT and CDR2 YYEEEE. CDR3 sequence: CASSLRWGTASNQPQHF. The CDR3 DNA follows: TGTGCCAGCAGCTTGAGGTGGGGGACTGCGAGCAATCAGCCCCAGCATTTT. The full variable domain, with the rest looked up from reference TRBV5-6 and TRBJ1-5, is DAGVTQSPTHLIKTRGQQVTLRCSPKSGHDTVSWYQQALGQGPQFIFQYYEEEERQRGNFPDRFSGHQFPNYSSELNVNALLLGDSALYLCASSLRWGTASNQPQHFGDGTRLSIL.

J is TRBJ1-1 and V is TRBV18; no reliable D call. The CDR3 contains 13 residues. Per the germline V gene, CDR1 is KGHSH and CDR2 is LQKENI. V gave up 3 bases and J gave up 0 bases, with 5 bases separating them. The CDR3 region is CASSPRMNTEAFF. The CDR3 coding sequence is TGTGCCAGCTCACCCAGGATGAACACTGAAGCTTTCTTT.

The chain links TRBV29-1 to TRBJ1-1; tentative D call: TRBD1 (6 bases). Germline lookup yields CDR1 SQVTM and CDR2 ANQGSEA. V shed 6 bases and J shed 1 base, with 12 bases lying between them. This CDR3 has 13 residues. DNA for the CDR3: TGCAGCGTGCCATCACAGGGGAACACTGAAGCTTTCTTT. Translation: CSVPSQGNTEAFF.

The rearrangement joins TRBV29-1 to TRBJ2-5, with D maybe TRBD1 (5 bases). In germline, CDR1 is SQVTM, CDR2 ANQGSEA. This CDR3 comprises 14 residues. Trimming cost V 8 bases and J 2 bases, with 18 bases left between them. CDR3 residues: CSSGRARTQETQYF. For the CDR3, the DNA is TGCAGCTCCGGTCGGGCCCGGACACAAGAGACCCAGTACTTC.

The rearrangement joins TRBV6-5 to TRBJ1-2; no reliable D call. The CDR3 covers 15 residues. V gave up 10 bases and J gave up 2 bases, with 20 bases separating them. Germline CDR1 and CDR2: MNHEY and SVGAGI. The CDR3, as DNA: TGTGCCACCCTCCCGGGGAGTGCGATCAACTATGGCTACACCTTC. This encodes CATLPGSAINYGYTF.